The source of this T cell receptor (beta chain) is a study of T cell clonality in common variable immunodeficiency. TCRdb's copy holds only in-frame clones and misses some; the assay was immunoSEQ multiplex PCR. This sample contains about 15,000 clones. Whole-study results and caveats: Compared with controls, CVID subjects had fewer shared TCRbeta clones. Compared with healthy controls, CVID subjects showed increased TCRbeta clonality, mostly in about a third. Reportedly, TCR beta sequences from common variable immunodeficiency showed fewer deletions and N-nucleotide insertions.

Regarding this clone: Its antigen is still unknown.

The specimen was peripheral blood mononuclear cells. The TCR sequence derives from a human donor with common variable immunodeficiency.

The sequenced part of the CDR3 DNA is TGTGCCAGCAGTGTCAGGGATTTTGGC. It is translated as CASSVRDFG. The complete CDR3 protein is CASSVRDFGYTF. This chain links TRBV6-1 with TRBJ1-2; a possible D gene is TRBD1 (5 bases). The read terminates 3 residues ahead of where the CDR3 ends, so the germline J gene completes it. Germline V lookup: CDR1 MNHNS, CDR2 SASEGT. This CDR3 is 12 amino acids long. The V end lost 4 bases, the J end lost 7 bases, and 10 bases lay between the germline ends.